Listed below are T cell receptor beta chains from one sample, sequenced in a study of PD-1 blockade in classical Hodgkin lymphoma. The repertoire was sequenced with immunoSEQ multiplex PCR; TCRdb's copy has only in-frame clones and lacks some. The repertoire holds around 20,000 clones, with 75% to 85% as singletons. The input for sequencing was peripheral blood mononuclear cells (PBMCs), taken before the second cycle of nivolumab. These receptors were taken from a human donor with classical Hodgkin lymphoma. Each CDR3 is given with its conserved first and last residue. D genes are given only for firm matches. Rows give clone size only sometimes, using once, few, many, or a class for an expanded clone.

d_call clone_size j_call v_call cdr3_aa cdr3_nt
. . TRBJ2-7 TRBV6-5 CASSPSAGAAYEQYF TGTGCCAGCAGCCCGAGCGCAGGGGCGGCTTACGAGCAGTACTTC
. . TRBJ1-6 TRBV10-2 CASSAGGSYNSPLHF TGCGCCAGCAGTGCCGGGGGCTCCTATAATTCACCCCTCCACTTT
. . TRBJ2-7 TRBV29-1 CSVEARDRFFYEQYF TGCAGCGTTGAAGCGCGGGACAGATTTTTCTACGAGCAGTACTTC
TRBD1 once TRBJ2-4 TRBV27 CASSLRWDRALIAKNIQYF TGTGCCAGCAGCTTGAGGTGGGACAGGGCTCTCATAGCCAAAAACATTCAGTACTTC
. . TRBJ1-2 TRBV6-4 CASRDKREVTRYGYTF TGTGCCAGCAGGGATAAAAGGGAGGTAACCCGGTATGGCTACACCTTC
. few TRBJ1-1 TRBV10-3 CAIRTTLGTEAFF TGTGCCATCAGGACCACATTGGGCACTGAAGCTTTCTTT
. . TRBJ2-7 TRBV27 CASSPDRAYEQYF TGTGCCAGCAGCCCCGACCGGGCCTACGAGCAGTACTTC
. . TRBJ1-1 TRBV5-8 CASSFGRMNTEAFF TGTGCCAGCAGCTTCGGGAGGATGAACACTGAAGCTTTCTTT
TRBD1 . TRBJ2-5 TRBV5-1 CASSSRQGGETQYF TGCGCCAGCAGCAGCAGACAGGGGGGAGAGACCCAGTACTTC
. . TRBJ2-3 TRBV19 CASSIRAFFGKSTDTQYF TGTGCCAGTAGTATACGGGCCTTCTTCGGGAAATCGACAGATACGCAGTATTTT
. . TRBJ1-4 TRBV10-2 CASSESRGAFEKLFF TGCGCCAGCAGTGAGTCTCGGGGGGCTTTTGAAAAACTGTTTTTT
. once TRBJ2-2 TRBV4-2 CASSAYRDGYTGELFF TGTGCCAGCAGCGCATATAGAGACGGTTACACCGGGGAGCTGTTTTTT
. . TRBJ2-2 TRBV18 CASYNPEGGELFF TGTGCCAGCTATAACCCCGAAGGAGGGGAGCTGTTTTTT
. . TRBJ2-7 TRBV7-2 CASSLEGQQYF TGTGCCAGCAGCTTAGAAGGCCAGCAGTACTTC
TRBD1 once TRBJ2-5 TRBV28 CASSSLTDEGGGETQYF TGTGCCAGCAGTTCACTCACCGACGAAGGGGGCGGGGAGACCCAGTACTTC
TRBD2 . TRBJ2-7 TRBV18 CASSPPGASGRKGEQYF TGTGCCAGCTCACCACCGGGGGCTAGCGGGAGAAAGGGCGAGCAGTACTTC
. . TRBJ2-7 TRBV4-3 CASSQWSSSYEQYF TGCGCCAGCAGCCAGTGGAGCAGCTCCTACGAGCAGTACTTC
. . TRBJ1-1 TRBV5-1 CASSLASTNTEAFF TGCGCCAGCAGCTTGGCATCCACAAACACTGAAGCTTTCTTT
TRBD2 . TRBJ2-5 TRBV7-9 CASSSSGVQETQYF TGTGCCAGCAGCTCTAGCGGGGTCCAAGAGACCCAGTACTTC
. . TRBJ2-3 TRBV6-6 CASSSGDLTDTQYF TGTGCCAGCAGCTCAGGGGACCTCACAGATACGCAGTATTTT
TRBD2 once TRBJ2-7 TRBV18 CASSPPTGRDEQYF TGTGCCAGCTCACCACCGACGGGGAGGGACGAGCAGTACTTC
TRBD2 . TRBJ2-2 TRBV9 CASSVVSGSWSGELFF TGTGCCAGCAGCGTAGTTAGCGGGAGTTGGTCCGGGGAGCTGTTTTTT
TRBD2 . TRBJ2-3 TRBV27 CASSRLAGGGDTQYF TGTGCCAGCTCCCGACTAGCGGGAGGCGGTGATACGCAGTATTTT
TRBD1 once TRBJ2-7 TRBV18 CASSAPGQGYEQYF TGTGCCAGCTCAGCACCGGGACAGGGGTACGAGCAGTACTTC
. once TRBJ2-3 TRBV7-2 CASSLGGLTDTQYF TGTGCCAGCAGCTTAGGAGGCCTCACAGATACGCAGTATTTT
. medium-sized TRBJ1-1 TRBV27 CASSFAAPSEAFF TGTGCCAGCAGTTTCGCCGCCCCTTCTGAAGCTTTCTTT
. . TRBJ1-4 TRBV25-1 CASSEATYYEKLFF TGTGCCAGCAGTGAGGCGACCTACTATGAAAAACTGTTTTTT
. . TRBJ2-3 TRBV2 CASGGAGWVTDTQYF TGTGCCAGCGGAGGGGCGGGGTGGGTCACAGATACGCAGTATTTT
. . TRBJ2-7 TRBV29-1 CSVGADPYEQYF TGCAGCGTTGGGGCGGACCCCTACGAGCAGTACTTC
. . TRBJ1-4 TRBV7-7 CASSLVWGEKLFF TGTGCCAGCAGCTTAGTTTGGGGTGAAAAACTGTTTTTT
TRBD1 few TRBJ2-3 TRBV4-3 CASSQDGTGVDTQYF TGCGCCAGCAGCCAAGATGGGACAGGGGTTGATACGCAGTATTTT
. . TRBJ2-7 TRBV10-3 CAISAGGGDEQYF TGTGCCATCAGTGCTGGTGGGGGCGACGAGCAGTACTTC
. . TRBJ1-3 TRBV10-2 CASGVSSGNTIYF TGCGCCAGCGGCGTTAGCTCTGGAAACACCATATATTTT
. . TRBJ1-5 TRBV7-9 CASSFNNQPQHF TGTGCCAGCAGCTTCAACAATCAGCCCCAGCATTTT
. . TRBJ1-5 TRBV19 CASSIDRSFYSNQPQHF TGTGCCAGTAGTATAGATCGGTCGTTTTATAGCAATCAGCCCCAGCATTTT
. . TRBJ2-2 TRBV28 CASNTAFPGELFF TGTGCCAGCAATACGGCGTTCCCCGGGGAGCTGTTTTTT
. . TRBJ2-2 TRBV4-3 CASSQDEGRTGELFF TGCGCCAGCAGCCAAGATGAGGGCCGTACCGGGGAGCTGTTTTTT
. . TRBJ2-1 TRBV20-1 CSARDSPGQFF TGCAGTGCTAGGGACAGTCCTGGTCAGTTCTTC
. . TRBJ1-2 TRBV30 CAWSEDWGNYGYTF TGTGCCTGGAGTGAGGATTGGGGTAACTATGGCTACACCTTC
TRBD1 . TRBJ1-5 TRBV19 CASRQGLSNQPQHF TGTGCCAGTAGACAGGGGTTAAGCAATCAGCCCCAGCATTTT
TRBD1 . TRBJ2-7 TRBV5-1 CASSLQGNTYEQYF TGCGCCAGCAGCTTACAGGGGAACACCTACGAGCAGTACTTC
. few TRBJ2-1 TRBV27 CASSRTGLIGNEQFF TGTGCCAGCAGCCGAACAGGGTTGATTGGGAATGAGCAGTTCTTC
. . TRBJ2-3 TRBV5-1 CASSRQGGMADTQYF TGCGCCAGCAGCAGACAGGGAGGTATGGCAGATACGCAGTATTTT
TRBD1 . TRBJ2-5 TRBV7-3 CASSPQDRGETQYF TGTGCCAGCAGCCCCCAGGACAGGGGAGAGACCCAGTACTTC
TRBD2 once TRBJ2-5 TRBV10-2 CASSEPGGRETQYF TGCGCCAGCAGTGAGCCGGGGGGGCGGGAGACCCAGTACTTC
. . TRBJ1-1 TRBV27 CASRTVGGAGYTEAFF TGTGCCAGCAGAACCGTTGGCGGGGCGGGATACACTGAAGCTTTCTTT
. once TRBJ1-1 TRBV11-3 CASSSHPNTEAFF TGTGCCAGCAGCTCACACCCGAACACTGAAGCTTTCTTT
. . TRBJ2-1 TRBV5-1 CASSHEKGAWDGEQFF TGCGCCAGCAGCCATGAAAAAGGAGCCTGGGATGGTGAGCAGTTCTTC
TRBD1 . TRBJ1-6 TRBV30 CAWSAGQTEHSPLHF TGTGCCTGGAGCGCGGGACAGACCGAGCATTCACCCCTCCACTTT
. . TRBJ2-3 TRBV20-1 CSASLLNTQYF TGCAGTGCTAGTCTGTTAAATACGCAGTATTTT
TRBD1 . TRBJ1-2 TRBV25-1 CASSADRVDGYTF TGTGCCAGCAGTGCCGACAGGGTTGACGGCTACACCTTC
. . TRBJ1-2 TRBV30 CAWSVHGGAGYTF TGTGCCTGGAGTGTACACGGGGGGGCGGGCTACACCTTC
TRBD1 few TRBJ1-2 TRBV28 CATIAGGTGGGMVYGYTF TGTGCCACCATAGCGGGGGGGACAGGGGGAGGTATGGTATATGGCTACACCTTC
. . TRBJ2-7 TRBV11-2 CASSFSHRLRYEQYF TGTGCCAGCAGCTTTTCCCACAGGCTCCGCTACGAGCAGTACTTC